This T cell receptor (beta chain) was profiled in a study of identical twins (TCRdb year 2016). Turning to the overall study: TCR alpha and beta repertoires from monozygotic twins, unrelated adults of various ages and cord blood were deep-sequenced to test whether fetal clonotypes persist. To rule out contamination, the twin experiments were replicated at different times with different library preparation protocols.

On the study overall, not on this receptor specifically: Compared with coincidental sharing between unrelated individuals, an excess of low generation-probability sequences was observed among out-of-frame TCR alpha sequences shared between twins. Fewer insertions were carried by abundant cord blood beta clonotypes; a weaker similar trend was observed in young adult naive repertoires, while no such trend was observed in memory repertoires. Because the same donors could not be followed over many years, the conclusions relied on cross-sectional statistical analysis. Zero-insertion analyses could be partly confounded by invariant T cells such as MAIT and iNKT, although diverse VJ usage argued against such confounding for most clonotypes. Out-of-frame TCR alpha sharing in monozygotic twins was systematically underestimated by recombination models, whereas sharing between unrelated individuals was in agreement with the recombination models. Excess twin sharing in beta out-of-frame sequences was weaker because fewer shared sequences lowered the signal-to-noise ratio.

All donors were healthy Caucasians. The library was prepared using 5' RACE. Sequencing was performed on an Illumina HiSeq 2000. A universal primer binding site was introduced by template switching, and a unique molecular identifier was present in the final cDNA, enabling accurate counting of TCR cDNA molecules. First-strand cDNA for TCR alpha and beta chains was synthesized from specific primers in the conserved constant-segment region. Each cDNA library was double barcoded, with a SMART-Mk sample barcode plus Illumina barcodes, to control for contamination. Two successive PCR steps introduced TruSeq adapter sequences along with Illumina sample barcodes. The TCR alpha and beta cDNA libraries were sequenced on the Illumina HiSeq platform using custom primers. Turning to the authors' computational methods: Unique molecular identifiers were extracted from raw reads with MiGEC, and CDR3 positions were determined with MiXCR. For each individual, recombination models were inferred using an EM algorithm with the repgenHMM and IGoR tools. Shared clonotypes were analyzed with the tcR package in R, and sharing was normalized by the product of cloneset sizes. Out-of-frame nonproductive sequences were analyzed to study raw recombination free of thymic and clonal selection effects. TCRdb's own reprocessing of the public reads used fastp at Q25 and MiXCR and kept productive beta chains. When rows share a CDR3 protein, they turn into one entry using the most common DNA and genes. The V and J calls and clone size are TCRdb's, not the authors'. For this sample the table gives around 1.7 million distinct CDR3 sequences, of which about 30% were detected only once. Of the sample, under 0.35% is held by the ten largest clones.

On this clonotype itself: Which antigen it targets is not known. Per-base quality was not reported, and no clone a single base away is much larger than it.

From its cysteine to its phenylalanine, the CDR3 spans 16 amino acids. Of all the DNA, just the CDR3 is kept, 48 bases in frame from base 1. The chain was built from TRBV12-3 or TRBV12-4 and TRBJ2-1, with the D gene not clear enough to name. The J call may be in error: the DNA end matches TRBJ2-7 better. This TCR was sampled from a newborn girl in good health. The sequenced sample was cord blood. This receptor carries the CDR3 CASSLDIVSSYNEQYF. The DNA is TGTGCCAGCAGTTTGGATATAGTATCCTCCTACAATGAGCAGTACTTC.